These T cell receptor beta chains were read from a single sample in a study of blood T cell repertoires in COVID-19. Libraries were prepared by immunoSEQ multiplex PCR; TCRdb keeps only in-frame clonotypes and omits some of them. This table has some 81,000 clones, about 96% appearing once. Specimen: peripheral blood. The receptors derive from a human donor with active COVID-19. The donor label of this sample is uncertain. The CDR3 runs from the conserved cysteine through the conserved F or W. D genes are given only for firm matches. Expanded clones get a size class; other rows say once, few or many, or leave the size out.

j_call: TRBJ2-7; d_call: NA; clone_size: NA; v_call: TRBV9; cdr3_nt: TGTGCCAGCAGGGGTACAGGGAATAGGCAGTACTTC; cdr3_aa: CASRGTGNRQYF
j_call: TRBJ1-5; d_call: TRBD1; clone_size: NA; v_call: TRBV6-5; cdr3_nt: TGTGCCAGCAGTCGACAGGGGCCCGATGGGCCCCAGCATTTT; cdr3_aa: CASSRQGPDGPQHF
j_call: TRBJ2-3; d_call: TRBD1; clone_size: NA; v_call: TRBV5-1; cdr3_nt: TGCGCCAGCAGCTTGCAGGGGGCGGACGATACGCAGTATTTT; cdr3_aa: CASSLQGADDTQYF
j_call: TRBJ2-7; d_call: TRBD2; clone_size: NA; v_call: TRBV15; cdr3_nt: TGTGCCACCAGCAGAGATTGGCTAGCGGGTCGGGGCGAGCAGTACTTC; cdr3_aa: CATSRDWLAGRGEQYF
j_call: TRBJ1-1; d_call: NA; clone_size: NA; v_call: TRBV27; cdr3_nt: TGTGCCAGCAGCCACCTCGGGGGGTTCCCTGAAGCTTTCTTT; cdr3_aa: CASSHLGGFPEAFF
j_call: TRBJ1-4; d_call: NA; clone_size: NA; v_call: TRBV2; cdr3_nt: TGTGCCAGCAGCGCAGGGGCGGGTAGAGGTGAAAAACTGTTTTTT; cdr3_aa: CASSAGAGRGEKLFF
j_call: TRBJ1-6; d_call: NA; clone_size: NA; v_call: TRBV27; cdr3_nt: TGTGTATCTCAGGGTCCGTCCTATAATTCACCCCTCCACTTT; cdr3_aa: CVSQGPSYNSPLHF
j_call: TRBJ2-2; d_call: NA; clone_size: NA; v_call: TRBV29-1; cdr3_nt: TGCAGCGTGCGAAACACCGGGGAGCTGTTTTTT; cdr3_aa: CSVRNTGELFF
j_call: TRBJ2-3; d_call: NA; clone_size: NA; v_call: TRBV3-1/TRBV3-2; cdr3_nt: TGTGCCAGCAGCCCTCGAGGAGCAGATACGCAGTATTTT; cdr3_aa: CASSPRGADTQYF
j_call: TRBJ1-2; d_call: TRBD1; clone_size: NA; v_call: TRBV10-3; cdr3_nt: TGTGCCATCCAGCGGGTCGACAGGGTGGTACGCTACACCTTC; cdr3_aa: CAIQRVDRVVRYTF
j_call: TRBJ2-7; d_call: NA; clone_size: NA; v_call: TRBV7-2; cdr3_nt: TGTGCCAGCAGCGCGAGTCCTCAAAGTAGCTCCTACGAGCAGTACTTC; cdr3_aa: CASSASPQSSSYEQYF
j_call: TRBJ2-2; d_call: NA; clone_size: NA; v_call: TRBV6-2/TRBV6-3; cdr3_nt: TGTGCCAGCAGTGCCGGGGGAACAGGGAGGGCGAACACCGGGGAGCTGTTTTTT; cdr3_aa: CASSAGGTGRANTGELFF
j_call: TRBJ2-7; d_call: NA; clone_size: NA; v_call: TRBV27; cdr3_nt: TGTGCCAGCAGCTATAAAGACAGCTCCTACGAGCAGTACTTC; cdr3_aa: CASSYKDSSYEQYF
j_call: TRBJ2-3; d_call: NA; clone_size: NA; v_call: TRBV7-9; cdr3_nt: TGTGCCAGCAGGGACACAGCCCTTAGCACAGATACGCAGTATTTT; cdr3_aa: CASRDTALSTDTQYF
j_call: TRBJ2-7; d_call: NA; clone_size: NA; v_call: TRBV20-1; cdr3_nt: TGCAGTGCAGACAGCAACTACGAGCAGTACTTC; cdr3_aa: CSADSNYEQYF
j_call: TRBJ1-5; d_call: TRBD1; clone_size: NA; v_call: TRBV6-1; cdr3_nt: TGTGCCAGCAGTGAAGCAGGGACAGGGTGGGCTAGCAATCAGCCCCAGCATTTT; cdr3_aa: CASSEAGTGWASNQPQHF
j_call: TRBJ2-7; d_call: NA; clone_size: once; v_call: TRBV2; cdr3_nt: TGTGCCAGCAACTTGGGGGGGCCCACCTACGAGCAGTACTTC; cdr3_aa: CASNLGGPTYEQYF
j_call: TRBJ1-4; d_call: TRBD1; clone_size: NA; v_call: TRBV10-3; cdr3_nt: TGTGCCATCAGCGAAGGGGAGGCAGGGGGCTTTTCTAATGAAAAACTGTTTTTT; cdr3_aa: CAISEGEAGGFSNEKLFF
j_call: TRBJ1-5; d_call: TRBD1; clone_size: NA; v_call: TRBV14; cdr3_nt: TGTGCCAGCAGCCAGACCGGACAGGCAACTTGGCATTTT; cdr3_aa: CASSQTGQATWHF
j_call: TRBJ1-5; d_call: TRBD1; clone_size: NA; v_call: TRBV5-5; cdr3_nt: TGTGCCAGCAGCTCCAGGGGGCTCGGGGATCAGCCCCAGCATTTT; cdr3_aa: CASSSRGLGDQPQHF
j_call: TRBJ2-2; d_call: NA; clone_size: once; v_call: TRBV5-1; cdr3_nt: TGCGCCAGCAGCCCACCCAAGGGGGTCGCTCCCACCGGGGAGCTGTTTTTT; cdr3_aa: CASSPPKGVAPTGELFF
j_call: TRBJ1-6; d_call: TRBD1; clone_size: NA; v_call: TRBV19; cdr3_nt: TGTGCCAGTAGTACGCAGGGGGCGAACCTCCACTTT; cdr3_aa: CASSTQGANLHF
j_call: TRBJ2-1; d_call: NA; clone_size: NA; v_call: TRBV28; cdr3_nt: TGTGCCAGCAGTTTGCACGGGACAAACCGCTACAATGAGCAGTTCTTC; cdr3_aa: CASSLHGTNRYNEQFF
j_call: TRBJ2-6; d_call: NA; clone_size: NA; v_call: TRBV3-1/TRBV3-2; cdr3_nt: TGTGCCAGCAGCCCGATGCGAGGGGGCTCTGGGGCCAACGTCCTGACTTTC; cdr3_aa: CASSPMRGGSGANVLTF
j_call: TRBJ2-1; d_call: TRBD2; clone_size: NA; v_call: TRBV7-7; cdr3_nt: TGTGCTAGCAGCCCAGGGACTAGCGGGAGAATCGATGAGCAGTTCTTC; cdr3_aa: CASSPGTSGRIDEQFF
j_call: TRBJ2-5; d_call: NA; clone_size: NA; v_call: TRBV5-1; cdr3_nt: TGCGCCAGCAGCCCCGCCGAAGGAGGGATCGAGACCCAGTACTTC; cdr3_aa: CASSPAEGGIETQYF
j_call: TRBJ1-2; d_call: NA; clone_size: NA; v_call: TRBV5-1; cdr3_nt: TGCGCCAGCAGCTTGGACAGGGTCCTCTATGGCTACACCTTC; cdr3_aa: CASSLDRVLYGYTF
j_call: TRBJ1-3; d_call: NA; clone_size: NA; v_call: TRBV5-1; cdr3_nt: TGCGCCAGCAGCCCGTCCGACAGGCCCGGCGGAAACACCATATATTTT; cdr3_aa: CASSPSDRPGGNTIYF
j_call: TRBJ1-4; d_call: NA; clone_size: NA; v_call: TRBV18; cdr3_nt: TGTGCCAGCTCACCACCCTCGGCTAATGAAAAACTGTTTTTT; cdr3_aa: CASSPPSANEKLFF
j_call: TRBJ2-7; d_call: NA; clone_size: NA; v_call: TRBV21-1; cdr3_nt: TGTGCCAGCAGGGAATTCGTCAGGGACACCTACGAGCAGTACTTC; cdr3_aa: CASREFVRDTYEQYF
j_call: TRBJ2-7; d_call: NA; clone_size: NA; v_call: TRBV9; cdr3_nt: TGTGCCAGCAGCGTAGCAGCGGACGGCACCTACGAGCAGTACTTC; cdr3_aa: CASSVAADGTYEQYF
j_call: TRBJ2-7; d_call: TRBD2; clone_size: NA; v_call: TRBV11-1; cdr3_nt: TGTGCCAGCAGCCTCAACGGGGCGGGGGGGAAGAACGAGCAGTACTTC; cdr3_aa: CASSLNGAGGKNEQYF
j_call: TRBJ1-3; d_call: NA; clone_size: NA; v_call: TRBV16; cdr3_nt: TGTGCCAGCAGCCGCCGGGACTCTGGAAACACCATATATTTT; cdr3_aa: CASSRRDSGNTIYF
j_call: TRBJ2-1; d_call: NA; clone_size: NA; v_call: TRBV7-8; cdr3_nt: TGTGCCAGCAGCTCGCTCGGGGGCTCCTACAATGAGCAGTTCTTC; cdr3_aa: CASSSLGGSYNEQFF
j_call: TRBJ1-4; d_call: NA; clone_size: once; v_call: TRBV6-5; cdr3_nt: TGTGCCATCCCACCAGGCCGAGGGGGAAAACTGTTTTTT; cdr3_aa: CAIPPGRGGKLFF
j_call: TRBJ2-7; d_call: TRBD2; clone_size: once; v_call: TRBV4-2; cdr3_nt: TGTGCCAGCAGCCAAGCTCCCGGGGGGAGCTACGAGCAGTACTTC; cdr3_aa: CASSQAPGGSYEQYF
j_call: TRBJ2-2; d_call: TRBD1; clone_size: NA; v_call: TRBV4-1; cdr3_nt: TGCGCCAGCAGCCAACACGACAGGGCGGGCACCGGGGAGCTGTTTTTT; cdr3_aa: CASSQHDRAGTGELFF
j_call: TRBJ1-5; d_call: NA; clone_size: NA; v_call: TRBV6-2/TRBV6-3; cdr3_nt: TGTGCCAGCAGTTACTCGAGTCAGCCCCAGCATTTT; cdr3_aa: CASSYSSQPQHF
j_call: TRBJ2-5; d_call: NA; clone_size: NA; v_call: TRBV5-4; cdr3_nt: TGTGCCAGCAGCTGGGGGGGCGGGACTCAATTCCAAGAGACCCAGTACTTC; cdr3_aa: CASSWGGGTQFQETQYF
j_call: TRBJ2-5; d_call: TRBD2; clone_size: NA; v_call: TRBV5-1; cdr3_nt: TGCGCCAGCAGCCGCGGGACTAGCGGGGCCCGCCAAGAGACCCAGTACTTC; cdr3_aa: CASSRGTSGARQETQYF
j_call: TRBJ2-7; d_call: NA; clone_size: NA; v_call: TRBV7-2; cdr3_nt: TGTGCCAGCAGCTCGCCGACTATATACTACGAGCAGTACTTC; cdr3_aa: CASSSPTIYYEQYF
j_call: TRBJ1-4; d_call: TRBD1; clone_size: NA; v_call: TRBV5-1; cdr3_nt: TGCGCCAGCAGCTTGGCCGGCAGGGGGAATGAAAAACTGTTTTTT; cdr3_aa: CASSLAGRGNEKLFF
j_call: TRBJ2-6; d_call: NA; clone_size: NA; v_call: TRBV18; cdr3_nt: TGTGCCAGCGCCTCAGGGGTGGGGGCCAACGTCCTGACTTTC; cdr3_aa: CASASGVGANVLTF
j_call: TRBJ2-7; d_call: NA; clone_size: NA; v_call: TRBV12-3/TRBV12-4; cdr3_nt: TGTGCCAGCAGTTACGGACTTGAGCAGTACTTC; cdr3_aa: CASSYGLEQYF
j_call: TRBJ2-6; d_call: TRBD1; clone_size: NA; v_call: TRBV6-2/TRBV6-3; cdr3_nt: TGTGCCAGCAGTTATCATACAGGGGGAGGCTCTGGGGCCAACGTCCTGACTTTC; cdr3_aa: CASSYHTGGGSGANVLTF
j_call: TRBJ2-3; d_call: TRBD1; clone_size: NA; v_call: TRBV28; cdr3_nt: TGTGCCAGCAGGGGAACCGGGACAGGCACAGATACGCAGTATTTT; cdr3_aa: CASRGTGTGTDTQYF
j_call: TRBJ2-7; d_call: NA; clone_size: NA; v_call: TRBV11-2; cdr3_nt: TGTGCCAGCAGCTTTGCGCGGGAACGGTACGAGCAGTACTTC; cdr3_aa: CASSFARERYEQYF
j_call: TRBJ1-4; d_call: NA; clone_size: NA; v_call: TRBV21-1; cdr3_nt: TGTGCCAGCACTATTCGGGGGTCGGGCAGTCTCGATGAAAAACTGTTTTTT; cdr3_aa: CASTIRGSGSLDEKLFF
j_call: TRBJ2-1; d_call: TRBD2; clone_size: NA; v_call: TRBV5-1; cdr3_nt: TGCGCCAGCAGCTTGGATGGTAGCGGGCAGGGCAATGAGCAGTTCTTC; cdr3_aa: CASSLDGSGQGNEQFF
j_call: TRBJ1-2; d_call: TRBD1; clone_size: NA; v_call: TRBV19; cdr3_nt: TGTGCCAGTAGTATCGGAGGGGGCGGCTACACCTTC; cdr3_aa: CASSIGGGGYTF
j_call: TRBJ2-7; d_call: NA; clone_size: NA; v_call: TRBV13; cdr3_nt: TGTGCCAGCAGCTTAGGTACAGTCTCCTACGAGCAGTACTTC; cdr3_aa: CASSLGTVSYEQYF